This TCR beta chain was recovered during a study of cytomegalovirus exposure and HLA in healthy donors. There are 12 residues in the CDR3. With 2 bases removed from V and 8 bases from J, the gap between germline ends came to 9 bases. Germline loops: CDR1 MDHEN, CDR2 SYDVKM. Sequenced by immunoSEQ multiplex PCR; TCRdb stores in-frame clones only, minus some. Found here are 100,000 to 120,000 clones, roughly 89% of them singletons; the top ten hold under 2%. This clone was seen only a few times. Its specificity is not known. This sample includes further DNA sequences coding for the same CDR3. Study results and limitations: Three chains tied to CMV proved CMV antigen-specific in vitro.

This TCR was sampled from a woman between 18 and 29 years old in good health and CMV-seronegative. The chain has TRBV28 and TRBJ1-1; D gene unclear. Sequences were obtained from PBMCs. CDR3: CASSLREAEAFF. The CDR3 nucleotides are TGTGCCAGCAGTTTAAGGGAGGCCGAAGCTTTCTTT.